Reported below is one T cell receptor beta chain. These data belong to a study of blood T cell repertoires in COVID-19. Across the study: COVID-19 samples from acute and convalescent phases originated in the United States, Italy and Spain. The analysed material was cDNA or gDNA that came from T cells, B-cell-depleted T cells, or PBMCs.

V was clipped by 0 bases and J by 3 bases, with 12 bases between them. CDR1 is SGHAT, CDR2 FQDESV, per germline (reference sequence). The CDR3 is 16 residues long. Profiled with immunoSEQ multiplex PCR; TCRdb holds only in-frame clones, not every one. This table has just over 350,000 clones, about 88% appearing once. The V gene is TRBV11-1, the J gene TRBJ2-1; no firm D call. The TCR sequence derives from an older woman with COVID-19, enrolled during active disease. Sequencing was done on a sample of peripheral blood. The CDR3 sequence: CASSLARRQRYNEQFF. The CDR3, as DNA: TGTGCCAGCAGCTTAGCTAGGCGACAACGCTACAATGAGCAGTTCTTC.